A single sample gave rise to the 21 T cell receptor beta chains below, sequenced in a study of OX40 agonist ivuxolimab in advanced cancers. The protocol was immunoSEQ multiplex PCR, while the TCRdb copy is restricted to in-frame clones and leaves out a portion. The data hold tens of thousands of clones, with about nine tenths observed a single time. The sample in question was CD4+ or CD8+ T cells sorted from blood, obtained in a trial of the OX40 agonist ivuxolimab. The source is an adult with an advanced solid tumor such as melanoma, head and neck, liver or kidney cancer.

The gene calls are TRBV18 and TRBJ1-1; perhaps TRBD1 as D (6 bases). The V end was cut by 4 bases, the J end by 5 bases, with 17 bases between. The CDR3 is made up of 15 amino acids. Germline V lookup: CDR1 KGHSH, CDR2 LQKENI. In nucleotides, the CDR3 is TGTGCCAGCTCACTACAGGCAGGGGAAGGAACTGAAGCTTTCTTT. The encoded protein is CASSLQAGEGTEAFF.

The genes are TRBV5-1 and TRBJ2-6; TRBD1 aligns across 7 bases. Germline V gene data show CDR1 as SGHRS and CDR2 as YFSETQ. Losses at the gene ends were 4 bases for V and 0 bases for J; bases not matched to a gene: 7. The CDR3 loop spans 17 amino acids. The DNA for the CDR3 is TGCGCCAGCAGCGTGGGACAGTCCTCCTCTGGGGCCAACGTCCTGACTTTC. Protein: CASSVGQSSSGANVLTF. The whole variable domain, filled in from reference TRBV5-1 and TRBJ2-6, reads KAGVTQTPRYLIKTRGQQVTLSCSPISGHRSVSWYQQTPGQGLQFLFEYFSETQRNKGNFPGRFSGRQFSNSRSEMNVSTLELGDSALYLCASSVGQSSSGANVLTFGAGSRLTVL.

V gene TRBV21-1 combines with J gene TRBJ1-4; the table assigns TRBD1, which was not confirmed against the DNA. TRBV21-1 is classified as a pseudogene. The CDR3 has 14 amino acids. CDR3 residues: CASSRTGGGEKLFF. DNA of the CDR3: TGTGCCAGCAGCCGGACAGGGGGCGGGGAAAAACTGTTTTTT.

Here the CDR3 DNA reads TGTGCCAGCAGCACTAGCGGGAGGGCTGGGGAAGAGACCCAGTACTTC. Amino acid sequence: CASSTSGRAGEETQYF. V is TRBV7-2 and J is TRBJ2-5, with 13 bases identical to TRBD2. CDR3 size: 16 residues. Per germline, CDR1 SGHTA and CDR2 FQGNSA. J was trimmed by 3 bases and V by 5 bases; bases with no gene match: 6.

This clone was detected a few times. The chain combines TRBV5-8 with TRBJ2-7; TRBD1 aligns across 8 bases. Trimming cost V 1 base and J 5 bases; bases outside gene matches: 8. In germline, CDR1 is SGHTS, CDR2 YDEGEE. This CDR3 is 15 amino acids long. CDR3: CASSLYGTGGDEQYF. CDR3 DNA: TGTGCCAGCAGCTTGTACGGGACAGGTGGTGACGAGCAGTACTTC.

CDR3 nucleotides: TGTGCCAGCAGCTTTTACGGCTATAATTCACCCCTCCACTTT. It is translated as CASSFYGYNSPLHF. J is TRBJ1-6 and V is TRBV5-4; no firm D call. Germline values: CDR1 SGHNT, CDR2 YYREEE (reference sequence). V was clipped by 2 bases and J by 3 bases, with 6 bases between them. The CDR3 extends over 14 amino acids.

This chain uses TRBV5-6 with TRBJ2-5; tentatively, D is TRBD1 or TRBD2 (6 bases each). Trimming removed 4 bases at V and 2 bases at J, with 12 bases between. The germline V gene has CDR1 SGHDT and CDR2 YYEEEE. The CDR3 length is 14 residues. CDR3 region: CASSRRDTQETQYF. In DNA, the CDR3 is TGTGCCAGCAGCCGGCGGGACACGCAAGAGACCCAGTACTTC.

V and J are TRBV10-3 and TRBJ2-7, with 7 bases aligning to TRBD2. J gave up 0 bases and V 4 bases, and 6 bases lay outside the gene matches. CDR1 and CDR2 from the germline V gene are ENHRY and SYGVKD. The CDR3 has 15 residues. The CDR3 loop reads CAISVGGGSSYEQYF. CDR3 sequence (DNA): TGTGCCATCAGTGTTGGCGGGGGAAGCTCCTACGAGCAGTACTTC.

V gene TRBV10-3 combines with J gene TRBJ1-1; TRBD1 matches at 7 bases. Germline V gives CDR1 ENHRY, CDR2 SYGVKD. With 6 bases clipped from V and 0 bases from J, the junction kept 13 bases outside the gene matches. There are 17 residues in the CDR3. The CDR3 spells CAISHPYATGLNTEAFF. For the CDR3, the DNA is TGTGCCATCAGCCACCCATACGCGACAGGGCTGAACACTGAAGCTTTCTTT.

J is TRBJ1-1 and V is TRBV6-7, with 7 nucleotides matching TRBD1. TRBV6-7 is annotated as an ORF whose role is uncertain. V lost 0 bases, J lost 2 bases, and 6 bases stayed unmatched. The CDR3 sequence is 16 residues long. The CDR3 bases are TGTGCCAGCAGTTACTCAGCCGGAGGGGGCAACACTGAAGCTTTCTTT. Translation gives CASSYSAGGGNTEAFF.

This clone was counted once. The chain combines TRBV27 with TRBJ2-5; D possibly matches TRBD1 or TRBD2 (5 bases each). CDR1 MNHEY and CDR2 SMNVEV come from the germline V gene (reference sequence). With 6 bases removed from V and 5 bases from J, the gap between germline ends came to 19 bases. The CDR3 is 15 amino acids. In nucleotides, the CDR3 is TGTGCCAGCAGCCCCCCGGGACGCACCTGGGAGACCCAGTACTTC. This translates into CASSPPGRTWETQYF.

The genes are TRBV11-2 and TRBJ2-1, with D uncertain. This CDR3 comprises 13 residues. From germline, CDR1 is SGHAT and CDR2 FQNNGV. With 1 base removed from V and 5 bases from J, the gap between germline ends came to 6 bases. Written as DNA, the CDR3 is TGTGCCAGCAGCTTAGGACGGAACAATGAGCAGTTCTTC. Protein sequence: CASSLGRNNEQFF. Together with reference TRBV11-2 and TRBJ2-1, the CDR3 gives the full variable domain: EAGVAQSPRYKIIEKRQSVAFWCNPISGHATLYWYQQILGQGPKLLIQFQNNGVVDDSQLPKDRFSAERLKGVDSTLKIQPAKLEDSAVYLCASSLGRNNEQFFGPGTRLTVL.

J is TRBJ2-7 and V is TRBV27; tentatively, D is TRBD2 (6 bases). The V end was cut by 9 bases, the J end by 2 bases, with 14 bases between. This CDR3 has 13 residues. Per the germline V gene, CDR1 is MNHEY and CDR2 is SMNVEV (reference sequence). The CDR3 coding sequence is TGTGCCAGTGGATCCGGCGGGGCCTACGAGCAGTACTTC. Translated, it gives CASGSGGAYEQYF.

This sequence joins TRBV7-6 and TRBJ2-1; tentative D call: TRBD2 (6 bases). In germline, CDR1 is SGHVS, CDR2 FNYEAQ. The CDR3 is 15 amino acids. Trimming pared 5 bases from V and 1 base from J, leaving 12 bases between. CDR3 amino acids: CASSIGRGSYNEQFF. The CDR3 region has the DNA TGTGCCAGCAGCATCGGGAGAGGGTCCTACAATGAGCAGTTCTTC.

This clone was seen more than once but under ten times. The rearrangement joins TRBV6-1 to TRBJ1-1; tentative D call: TRBD1 (5 bases). V lost 3 bases to trimming and J lost 3 bases, with 11 bases between them. The CDR3 runs to 14 residues. In germline, CDR1 is MNHNS, CDR2 SASEGT. This CDR3 is CASSEGLGDTEAFF. The CDR3 nucleotides are TGTGCCAGCAGTGAGGGACTAGGGGACACTGAAGCTTTCTTT.

Notes on this clone: One junction end disagrees with the germline gene, perhaps due to a read error. This rearrangement joins TRBV7-6 to TRBJ2-3; 10 bases fit TRBD2. The CDR3 contains 15 residues. Germline CDR1 reads SGHVS; CDR2 reads FNYEAQ. In nucleotides, the CDR3 is TGTGCCAGCAGCCTAGCGGGAGCCACGGTGGATACGCAGTATTTT. Its translation: CASSLAGATVDTQYF. The full variable domain, in which reference TRBV7-6 and TRBJ2-3 provide the parts outside the CDR3, is GAGVSQSPRYKVTKRGQDVALRCDPISGHVSLYWYRQALGQGPEFLTYFNYEAQQDKSGLPNDRFSAERPEGSISTLTIQRTEQRDSAMYRCASSLAGATVDTQYFGPGTRLTVL.

The V call is TRBV7-7, the J call TRBJ1-5; 9 bases line up with TRBD1. Germline loops: CDR1 SSHAT, CDR2 FNYEAQ (reference sequence). V shed 5 bases and J 5 bases; nucleotides not matched to a gene: 7. The CDR3 totals 15 residues. The CDR3 is CASSPRDRDDQPQHF. Written as DNA, the CDR3 is TGTGCCAGCAGCCCCCGGGACAGGGACGATCAGCCCCAGCATTTT. The full variable domain, completed using reference TRBV7-7 and TRBJ1-5, is GAGVSQSPRYKVTKRGQDVTLRCDPISSHATLYWYQQALGQGPEFLTYFNYEAQPDKSGLPSDRFSAERPEGSISTLTIQRTEQRDSAMYRCASSPRDRDDQPQHFGDGTRLSIL.

V usage is TRBV18 and J usage is TRBJ2-7; 9 bases match TRBD1. The germline V gene encodes CDR1 KGHSH and CDR2 LQKENI. The CDR3 loop spans 13 amino acids. The trim removed 3 bases at V and 5 bases at J, leaving 2 bases unmatched. In DNA, the CDR3 is TGTGCCAGCTCACCGGGACAGGGAAACGAGCAGTACTTC. The encoded protein is CASSPGQGNEQYF.

V is TRBV6-6 and J is TRBJ2-2; a possible D gene is TRBD1 (6 bases). The length of the CDR3 is 15 residues. CDR1 is MNHNY and CDR2 is SVGAGI in the germline V gene (reference sequence). V was clipped by 7 bases and J by 1 base, with 13 bases between them. CDR3 bases: TGTGCCAGCACCCCCAGGGGCCAGAACACCGGGGAGCTGTTTTTT. Encoded protein: CASTPRGQNTGELFF.

V gene TRBV18 combines with J gene TRBJ1-5; TRBD1 agrees at 10 bases. The trim removed 5 bases at V and 3 bases at J, leaving 4 bases unmatched. CDR3 size: 15 residues. CDR1 is KGHSH, CDR2 LQKENI, per germline. The CDR3 coding sequence is TGTGCCAGCTCATTGGGACAGGGGAACAATCAGCCCCAGCATTTT. It codes for CASSLGQGNNQPQHF.

This clone was observed a few times. This chain uses TRBV5-1 with TRBJ2-1; TRBD2 matches at 11 bases. Per the germline V gene, CDR1 is SGHRS and CDR2 is YFSETQ. The trim removed 0 bases at V and 0 bases at J, leaving 8 bases unmatched. The CDR3 totals 19 residues. In DNA, the CDR3 is TGCGCCAGCAGCTTGGTCGGTCTAGCGGGAGGTCCCTCCTACAATGAGCAGTTCTTC. Translated, it gives CASSLVGLAGGPSYNEQFF.